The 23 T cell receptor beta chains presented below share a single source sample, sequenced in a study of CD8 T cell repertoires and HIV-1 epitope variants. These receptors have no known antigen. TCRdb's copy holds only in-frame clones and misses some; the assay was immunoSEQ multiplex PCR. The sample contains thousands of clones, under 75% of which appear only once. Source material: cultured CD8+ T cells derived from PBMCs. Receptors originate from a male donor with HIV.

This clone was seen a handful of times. The CDR3 nucleotides read TGTGCCAGCAGCTTGGCTCAGGGTAGAGCCAAAAACATTCAGTACTTC. It yields the protein CASSLAQGRAKNIQYF. The rearrangement joins TRBV5-6 to TRBJ2-4; D is possibly TRBD1 (5 bases). V dropped 0 bases and J dropped 0 bases, with 10 bases sitting between them. Germline V lookup: CDR1 SGHDT, CDR2 YYEEEE. There are 16 residues in the CDR3. The entire variable domain, with the rest obtained from reference TRBV5-6 and TRBJ2-4, is as follows: DAGVTQSPTHLIKTRGQQVTLRCSPKSGHDTVSWYQQALGQGPQFIFQYYEEEERQRGNFPDRFSGHQFPNYSSELNVNALLLGDSALYLCASSLAQGRAKNIQYFGAGTRLSVL.

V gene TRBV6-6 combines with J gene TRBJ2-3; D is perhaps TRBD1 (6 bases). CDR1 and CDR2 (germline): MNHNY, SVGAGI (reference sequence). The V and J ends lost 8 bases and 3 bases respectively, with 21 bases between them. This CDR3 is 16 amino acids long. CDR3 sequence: CASGGRNDRITDTQYF. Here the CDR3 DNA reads TGTGCCAGCGGAGGAAGAAATGACAGGATAACAGATACGCAGTATTTT.

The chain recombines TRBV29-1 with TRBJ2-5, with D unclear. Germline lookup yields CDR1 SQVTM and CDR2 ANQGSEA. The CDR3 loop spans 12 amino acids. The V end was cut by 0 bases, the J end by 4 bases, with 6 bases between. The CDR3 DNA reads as TGCAGCGTTGAAGATCTTATAGAGACCCAGTACTTC. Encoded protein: CSVEDLIETQYF.

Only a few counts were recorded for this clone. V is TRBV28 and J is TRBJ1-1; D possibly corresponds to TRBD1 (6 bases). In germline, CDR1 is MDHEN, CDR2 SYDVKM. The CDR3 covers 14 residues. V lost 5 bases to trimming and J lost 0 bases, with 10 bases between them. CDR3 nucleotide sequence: TGTGCCAGCAGTGGGACACACATGAACACTGAAGCTTTCTTT. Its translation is CASSGTHMNTEAFF.

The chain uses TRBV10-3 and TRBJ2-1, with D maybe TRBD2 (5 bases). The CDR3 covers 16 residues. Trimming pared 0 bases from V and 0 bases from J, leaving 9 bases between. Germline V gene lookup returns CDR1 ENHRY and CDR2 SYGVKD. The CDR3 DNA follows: TGTGCCATCAGTGAGTCGATGGCGGGCTCCTACAATGAGCAGTTCTTC. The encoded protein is CAISESMAGSYNEQFF.

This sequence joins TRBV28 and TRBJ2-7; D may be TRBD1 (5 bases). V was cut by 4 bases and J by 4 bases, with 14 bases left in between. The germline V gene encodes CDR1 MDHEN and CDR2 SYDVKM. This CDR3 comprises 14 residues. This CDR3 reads CASSSGLSDYEQYF. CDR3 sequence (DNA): TGTGCCAGCAGTTCAGGGCTGTCGGATTACGAGCAGTACTTC.

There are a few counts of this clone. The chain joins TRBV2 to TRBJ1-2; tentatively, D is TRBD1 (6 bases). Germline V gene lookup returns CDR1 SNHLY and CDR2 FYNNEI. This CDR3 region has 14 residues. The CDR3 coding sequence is TGTGCTTCAATAGGGGGAGTAGTTAACTATGGCTACACCTTC. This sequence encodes CASIGGVVNYGYTF.

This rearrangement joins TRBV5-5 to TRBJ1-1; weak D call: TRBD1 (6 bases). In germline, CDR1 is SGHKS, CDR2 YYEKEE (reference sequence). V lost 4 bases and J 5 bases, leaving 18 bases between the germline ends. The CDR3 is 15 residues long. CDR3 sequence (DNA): TGTGCCAGCAGCCTGTTACCCATACAGGGAACTGAAGCTTTCTTT. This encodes CASSLLPIQGTEAFF.

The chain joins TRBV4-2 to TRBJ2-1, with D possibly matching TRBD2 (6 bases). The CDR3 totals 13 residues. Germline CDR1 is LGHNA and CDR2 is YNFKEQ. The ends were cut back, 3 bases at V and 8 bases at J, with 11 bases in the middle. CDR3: CASSQGGRDEQFF. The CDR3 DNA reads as TGTGCCAGCAGCCAGGGAGGTCGGGATGAGCAGTTCTTC.

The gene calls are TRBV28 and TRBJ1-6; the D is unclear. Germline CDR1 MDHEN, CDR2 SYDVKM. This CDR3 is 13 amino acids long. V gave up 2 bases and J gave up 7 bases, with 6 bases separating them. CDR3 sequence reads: CASSLNVNSPLHF. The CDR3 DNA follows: TGTGCCAGCAGTTTAAATGTGAATTCACCCCTCCACTTT.

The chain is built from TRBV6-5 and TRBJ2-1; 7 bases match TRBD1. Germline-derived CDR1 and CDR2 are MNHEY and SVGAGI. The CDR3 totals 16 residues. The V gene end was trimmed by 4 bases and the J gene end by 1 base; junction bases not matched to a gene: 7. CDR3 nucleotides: TGTGCCAGCAGTTTATCACAGGGGATATCCTACAATGAGCAGTTCTTC. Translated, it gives CASSLSQGISYNEQFF.

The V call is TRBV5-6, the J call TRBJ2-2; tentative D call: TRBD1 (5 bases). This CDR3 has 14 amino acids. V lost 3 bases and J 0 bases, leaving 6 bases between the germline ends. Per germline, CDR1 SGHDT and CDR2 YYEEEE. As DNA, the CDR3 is TGTGCCAGCAGCTCAGGGACGAACACCGGGGAGCTGTTTTTT. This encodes CASSSGTNTGELFF.

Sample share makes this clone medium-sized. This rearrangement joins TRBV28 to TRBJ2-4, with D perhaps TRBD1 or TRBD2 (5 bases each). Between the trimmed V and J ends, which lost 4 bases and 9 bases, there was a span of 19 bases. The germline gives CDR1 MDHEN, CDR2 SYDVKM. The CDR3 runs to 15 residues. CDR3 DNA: TGTGCCAGCAGTTCCGGGACCCCTGATGTGGGCATTCAGTACTTC. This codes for CASSSGTPDVGIQYF.

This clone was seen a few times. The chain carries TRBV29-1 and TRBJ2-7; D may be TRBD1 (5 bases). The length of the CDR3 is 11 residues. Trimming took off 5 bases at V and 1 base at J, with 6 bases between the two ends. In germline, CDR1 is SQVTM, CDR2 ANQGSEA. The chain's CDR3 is CSVQGSYEQYF. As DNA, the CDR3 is TGCAGCGTTCAGGGATCCTACGAGCAGTACTTC.

CDR3 amino acids: CASSWARGTGELFF. CDR3 bases: TGTGCCAGCAGCTGGGCCCGGGGGACCGGGGAGCTGTTTTTT. The chain is built from TRBV7-9 and TRBJ2-2, with a possible D match to TRBD2 (6 bases). Trimming stripped 4 bases from V and 5 bases from J, with 11 bases between. The CDR3 loop spans 14 amino acids. Germline CDR1 SEHNR, CDR2 FQNEAQ (reference sequence).

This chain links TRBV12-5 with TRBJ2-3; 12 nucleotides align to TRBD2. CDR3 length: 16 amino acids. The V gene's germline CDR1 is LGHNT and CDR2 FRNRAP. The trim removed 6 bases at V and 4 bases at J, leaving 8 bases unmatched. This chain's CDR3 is CASGTASGGAPDTQYF. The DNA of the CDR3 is TGTGCTAGTGGGACCGCTAGCGGGGGGGCCCCAGATACGCAGTATTTT.

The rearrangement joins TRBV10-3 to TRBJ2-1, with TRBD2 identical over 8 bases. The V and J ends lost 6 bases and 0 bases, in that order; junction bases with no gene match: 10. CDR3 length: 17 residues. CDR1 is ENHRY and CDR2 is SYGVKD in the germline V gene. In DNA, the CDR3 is TGTGCCATCAGCGAAACCCAACTAGCGGCCTCCTACAATGAGCAGTTCTTC. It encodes CAISETQLAASYNEQFF.

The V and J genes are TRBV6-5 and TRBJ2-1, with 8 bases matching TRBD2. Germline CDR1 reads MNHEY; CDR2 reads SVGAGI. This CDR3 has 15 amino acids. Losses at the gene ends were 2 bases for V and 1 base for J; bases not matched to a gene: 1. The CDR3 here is CASSYAGGSYNEQFF. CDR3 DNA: TGTGCCAGCAGTTACGCGGGGGGATCCTACAATGAGCAGTTCTTC.

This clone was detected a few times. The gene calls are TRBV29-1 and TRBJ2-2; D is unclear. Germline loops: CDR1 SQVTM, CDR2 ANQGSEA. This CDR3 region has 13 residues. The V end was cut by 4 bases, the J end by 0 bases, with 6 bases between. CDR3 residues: CSVGRPNTGELFF. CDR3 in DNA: TGCAGCGTTGGACGTCCGAACACCGGGGAGCTGTTTTTT.

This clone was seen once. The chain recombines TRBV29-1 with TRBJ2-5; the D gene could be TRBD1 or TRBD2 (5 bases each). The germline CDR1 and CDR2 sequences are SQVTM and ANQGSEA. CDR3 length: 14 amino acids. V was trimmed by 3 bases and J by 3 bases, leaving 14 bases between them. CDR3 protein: CSVDSRGFKETQYF. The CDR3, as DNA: TGCAGCGTTGATTCGAGGGGCTTCAAAGAGACCCAGTACTTC.

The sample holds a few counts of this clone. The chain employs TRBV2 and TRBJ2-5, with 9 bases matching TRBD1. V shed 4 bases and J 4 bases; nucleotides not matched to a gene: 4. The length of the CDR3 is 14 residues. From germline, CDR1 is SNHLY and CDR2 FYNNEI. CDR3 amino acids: CASSAQGQGETQYF. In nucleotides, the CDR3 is TGTGCCAGCAGTGCCCAGGGACAGGGAGAGACCCAGTACTTC.

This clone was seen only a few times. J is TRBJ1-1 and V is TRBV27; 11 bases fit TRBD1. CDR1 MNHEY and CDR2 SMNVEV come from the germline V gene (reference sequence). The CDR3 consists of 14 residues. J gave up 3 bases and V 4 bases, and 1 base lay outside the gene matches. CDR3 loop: CASSWTGGHTEAFF. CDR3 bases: TGTGCCAGCAGTTGGACAGGGGGCCACACTGAAGCTTTCTTT.

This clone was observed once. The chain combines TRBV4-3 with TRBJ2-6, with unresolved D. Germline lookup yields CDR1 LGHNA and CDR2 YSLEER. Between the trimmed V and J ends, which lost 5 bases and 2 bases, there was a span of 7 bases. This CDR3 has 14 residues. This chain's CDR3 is CASSFEAGANVLTF. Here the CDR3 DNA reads TGCGCCAGCAGCTTCGAGGCTGGGGCCAACGTCCTGACTTTC.